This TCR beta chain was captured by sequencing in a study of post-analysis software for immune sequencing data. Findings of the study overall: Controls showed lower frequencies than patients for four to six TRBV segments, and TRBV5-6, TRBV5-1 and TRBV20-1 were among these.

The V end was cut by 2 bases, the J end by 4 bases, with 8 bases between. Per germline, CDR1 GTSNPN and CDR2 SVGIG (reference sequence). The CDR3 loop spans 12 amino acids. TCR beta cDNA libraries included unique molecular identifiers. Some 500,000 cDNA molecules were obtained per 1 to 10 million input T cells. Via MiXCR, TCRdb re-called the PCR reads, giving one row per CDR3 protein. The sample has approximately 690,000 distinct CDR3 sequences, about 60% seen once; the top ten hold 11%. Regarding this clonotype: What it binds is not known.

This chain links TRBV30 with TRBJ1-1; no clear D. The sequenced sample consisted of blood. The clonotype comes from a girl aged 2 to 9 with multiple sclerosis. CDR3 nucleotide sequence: TGTGCCTGGAGTAGGACCAGCACTGAAGCTTTCTTT. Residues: CAWSRTSTEAFF.